The T cell receptor (beta chain) under discussion was sequenced for a study of cytomegalovirus exposure and HLA in healthy donors. PCR employed 60 Vbeta and 13 Jbeta primers. TCRdb's table, derived via immunoSEQ multiplex PCR, lists solely in-frame clones and lacks some. This table holds about 200,000 clones, about 77% found once. V lost 1 base and J lost 5, with 9 bases in between. This CDR3 is 14 amino acids long. Germline loops: CDR1 SEHNR, CDR2 FQNEAQ (reference sequence). Turning to this clone: Its antigen is currently unknown.

Study-level findings and limits: TCR association rates varied by HLA locus in a later analysis, with DRB1 highest and HLA-C lowest. Upon later analysis, HLA-associated TCR beta chains proved more clonally expanded than other, equally common chains.

The specimen was PBMCs. This chain connects TRBV7-9 to TRBJ1-5, with D unclear. This receptor was taken from a woman aged 30 to 39 in good health and CMV-seronegative. The CDR3 nucleotides read TGTGCCAGCAGCTTAGAACCGGTGGATCAGCCCCAGCATTTT. Translation gives CASSLEPVDQPQHF.